This TCR beta chain was sequenced during a study of blood T cell repertoires in COVID-19. Background on the study: T cells, B-cell-depleted T cells, or PBMCs supplied cDNA or gDNA.

Original analysis: By means of reference gene primer amplification, nucleated cell counts were estimated. TCRdb's copy holds only in-frame clones and misses some; the assay was immunoSEQ multiplex PCR. The V and J calls and clone size are taken from that table; D and trimming were inferred from the DNA. The table has approximately 30,000 clones, less than 80% seen once; the top ten hold almost 40%. From germline, CDR1 is SEHNR and CDR2 FQNEAQ (reference sequence). This CDR3 contains 13 residues. V dropped 2 bases and J dropped 7 bases, with 11 bases sitting between them. V and J are TRBV7-9 and TRBJ2-5; no clear D. Sequenced input: peripheral blood. This clonotype was sampled from a man aged 65-85 years with acute or convalescent COVID-19. CDR3 protein: CASSLTGVGTQYF. The CDR3 DNA sequence: TGTGCCAGCAGCTTAACGGGTGTTGGGACCCAGTACTTC.